The 13 T cell receptor beta chains listed next were all sequenced from one sample in a study of shared clonotypes between healthy human individuals (TCRdb year 2020). Libraries were built with the immunoSEQ multiplex PCR assay. As stored in TCRdb, this immuneACCESS dataset retains in-frame rearrangements with V and J assigned. A fraction of the clones does not appear; measured against another copy, unresolved V genes explain less than half of the discrepancy, and the remainder lacks a known reason. Recorded for this sample are about 2.3 million clones; about 90% of them occurred a single time. The ten biggest clones cover approximately 0.39% of the sample. The specimen sequenced was naive CD4+ T cells from PBMCs. Per the publication, the cell subset or site label means: CD45RA+ positively selected. All receptors come from a man aged 18 to 29 in good health. Some clones in this sample may be carry-over from other donors' samples.

As to this clone: A much larger clone sits a single nucleotide away, making a read error possible. This chain connects TRBV5-1 to TRBJ2-3; D gene ambiguous. This CDR3 region has 11 residues. Trimming removed 3 bases from V and 2 bases from J, with 1 base in between. Germline assignment: CDR1 SGHRS and CDR2 YFSETQ. The CDR3 sequence: CASSYTDTQYF. Here the CDR3 DNA reads TGCGCCAGCAGCTACACAGATACGCAGTATTTT. The whole variable domain, remainder taken from reference TRBV5-1 and TRBJ2-3, is KAGVTQTPRYLIKTRGQQVTLSCSPISGHRSVSWYQQTPGQGLQFLFEYFSETQRNKGNFPGRFSGRQFSNSRSEMNVSTLELGDSALYLCASSYTDTQYFGPGTRLTVL.

This sequence joins TRBV14 and TRBJ2-7, with no clear D. V shed 2 bases and J shed 6 bases, with 5 bases lying between them. The CDR3 covers 11 residues. From germline, CDR1 is SGHDN and CDR2 FVKESK. CDR3 loop: CASSQRLEQYF. DNA of the CDR3: TGTGCCAGCAGCCAAAGGCTCGAGCAGTACTTC.

The rearrangement links TRBV6-1 to TRBJ2-1; D might be TRBD1 (6 bases). V lost 8 bases, J lost 0 bases, and 14 bases lay in between. Germline V lookup: CDR1 MNHNS, CDR2 SASEGT. The CDR3 has 15 residues. For the CDR3, the DNA is TGTGCCAGCCGGTCCGGGGACAACTCCTACAATGAGCAGTTCTTC. It yields the protein CASRSGDNSYNEQFF.

This chain joins TRBV5-6 and TRBJ2-5; 7 bases align to TRBD2. V shed 6 bases, J shed 4 bases, and the junction held 12 bases outside the gene matches. The CDR3 runs to 15 residues. Germline CDR1 SGHDT, CDR2 YYEEEE. The CDR3 loop is CASTPWGGWTETQYF. The CDR3 DNA reads TGTGCCAGCACCCCATGGGGGGGGTGGACAGAGACCCAGTACTTC. Together with reference TRBV5-6 and TRBJ2-5, the CDR3 gives the full variable domain: DAGVTQSPTHLIKTRGQQVTLRCSPKSGHDTVSWYQQALGQGPQFIFQYYEEEERQRGNFPDRFSGHQFPNYSSELNVNALLLGDSALYLCASTPWGGWTETQYFGPGTRLLVL.

V and J are TRBV11-3 and TRBJ2-2; maybe TRBD1 (6 bases). Germline loops: CDR1 SGHNT, CDR2 YENEEA. This CDR3 contains 12 residues. V was cut by 11 bases and J by 1 base, with 8 bases left in between. CDR3 loop: CASGQNTGELFF. CDR3 DNA sequence: TGTGCCTCGGGACAGAACACCGGGGAGCTGTTTTTT.

The sample holds one count of this clone. This rearrangement joins TRBV7-9 to TRBJ1-1, with 7 nucleotides matching TRBD1. The CDR3 runs 15 residues. Germline V gene lookup returns CDR1 SEHNR and CDR2 FQNEAQ (reference sequence). Trimming removed 6 bases from V and 2 bases from J; junction bases left unmatched: 9. The CDR3 bases are TGTGCCAGCAGTCGACCCGGACAGGCTAACACTGAAGCTTTCTTT. Translated: CASSRPGQANTEAFF.

V gene TRBV27 combines with J gene TRBJ2-1, with D possibly being TRBD2 (6 bases). The germline gives CDR1 MNHEY, CDR2 SMNVEV (reference sequence). The CDR3 consists of 16 residues. Between the trimmed V and J ends, which lost 5 bases and 5 bases, there was a span of 19 bases. This CDR3 is CASSPARDFRDNEQFF. As DNA, the CDR3 is TGTGCCAGCAGTCCCGCCCGGGACTTCCGAGACAATGAGCAGTTCTTC.

The chain has TRBV28 and TRBJ1-4, with D hard to call. CDR3 length equals 16 residues. Looked up from germline, CDR1 is MDHEN and CDR2 is SYDVKM. V was pared by 7 bases and J by 0 bases, with 15 bases between. The CDR3 DNA follows: TGTGCCAGCATCCCCCTTGGGCGGACAACTAATGAAAAACTGTTTTTT. It specifies CASIPLGRTTNEKLFF.

The CDR3 reads CAWDRGQDTEAFF. CDR3 nucleotide sequence: TGTGCCTGGGACAGGGGGCAGGACACTGAAGCTTTCTTT. The chain recombines TRBV30 with TRBJ1-1; 10 positions match TRBD1. CDR1 is GTSNPN and CDR2 is SVGIG in the germline V gene (reference sequence). Germline trimming cut 5 bases from V and 3 bases from J; bases unmatched to any gene: 3. The CDR3 extends over 13 amino acids.

This clone occurred once. V gene TRBV6-6 combines with J gene TRBJ2-2; D uncertain. The V gene's germline CDR1 is MNHNY and CDR2 SVGAGI (reference sequence). V lost 2 bases and J 1 base, leaving 8 bases between the germline ends. This CDR3 spans 15 amino acids. In DNA form, the CDR3 reads TGTGCCAGCAGTTACAGGGCGAGGAACACCGGGGAGCTGTTTTTT. It yields the protein CASSYRARNTGELFF.

The chain employs TRBV28 and TRBJ2-1; 11 bases agree with TRBD1. Looked up from germline, CDR1 is MDHEN and CDR2 is SYDVKM. The CDR3 extends over 15 amino acids. The ends lost 2 bases at V and 6 bases at J; junction bases unmatched: 3. The CDR3 nucleotides are TGTGCCAGCAGTTTACGGACAGGGGGCCGCAATGAGCAGTTCTTC. Amino acids: CASSLRTGGRNEQFF.

The rearrangement links TRBV28 to TRBJ1-4; D remains unclear. The CDR3 loop spans 16 amino acids. Trimming left V 5 bases short and J 7 bases short, with 20 bases between. The V gene's germline CDR1 is MDHEN and CDR2 SYDVKM. CDR3 loop: CASSQVRAPGGEKLFF. The CDR3 bases are TGTGCCAGCAGTCAAGTCCGGGCCCCGGGCGGTGAAAAACTGTTTTTT.

Points on this clone: Germline is not matched at one junction end, which may reflect a read error. In the same sample, other DNA sequences code for this CDR3. The chain uses TRBV27 and TRBJ2-7; 7 bases agree with TRBD1. Germline V gene sequence: CDR1 MNHEY, CDR2 SMNVEV (reference sequence). The CDR3 is 17 amino acids. The DNA of the CDR3 is TGTGCCAGCAGTTTATTTCTGGGCCAGGGGGATGGCTACGAACAGTACTTC. As protein: CASSLFLGQGDGYEQYF.